This record looks at one T cell receptor beta chain sequence and its context. The data originate from a study of technical replicates of blood from a few donors. Data came from immunoSEQ multiplex PCR; TCRdb stores just in-frame clones and leaves some out. The data show roughly 97,000 clones, around 96% seen once. The clonotype comes from a human donor in good health. Sequencing used T cells isolated from PBMCs.

CDR3 DNA: TGTGCCAGCGAAAAACAGGGGGCCAAAAACATTCAGTACTTC. As protein: CASEKQGAKNIQYF. This chain connects TRBV6-1 to TRBJ2-4, with 7 bases aligning to TRBD1. V lost 8 bases, J lost 1 base, and 5 bases stayed unmatched. Germline V gene data show CDR1 as MNHNS and CDR2 as SASEGT. The CDR3 consists of 14 residues.